A selection of T cell receptor beta chains follows, all from one sample in a study of post-analysis software for immune sequencing data. TCRdb called the PCR reads again in MiXCR, with one record for every CDR3 protein. Among roughly 700,000 distinct CDR3 sequences listed, roughly 29% were seen once. Sequencing input: blood. The receptors were gathered from a girl aged 10-17 years with multiple sclerosis. Each CDR3 is given with its conserved first and last residue. A D gene is named only where the DNA matches it firmly. A clone size is listed for some rows: how often the clone was seen (once, few, many), or a class if it is expanded.

length	J	V	size	D	DNA	CDR3
13	TRBJ2-3	TRBV11-3	.	TRBD2	TGTGCCACTAGCGGGACAAGCACAGATACGCAGTATTTT	CATSGTSTDTQYF
13	TRBJ2-1	TRBV10-3	.	.	TGTGCCAGCACGCCTGGCGCGGCCGAAGAGCAGTTCTTC	CASTPGAAEEQFF
13	TRBJ1-6	TRBV6-6	once	TRBD1	TGTGCCAGCTCGACAGGGGTCCATTCACCCCTCCACTTT	CASSTGVHSPLHF
15	TRBJ2-5	TRBV24-1	many	TRBD1	TGTGCCACCAGTGACCCGGGACAGGGACGGGAGACCCAGTACTTC	CATSDPGQGRETQYF
15	TRBJ1-4	TRBV5-1	few	.	TGCGCCAGCAGCCGAGATGGGGGCACTAATGAAAAACTGTTTTTT	CASSRDGGTNEKLFF
14	TRBJ2-7	TRBV25-1	few	.	TGTGCCAGCAGTGCCCCCTGGGGGGGCAAAGAGCAGTACTTC	CASSAPWGGKEQYF
13	TRBJ1-5	TRBV2	.	.	TGTGCCAGCAGTGTACAGCAATATCAGCCCCAGCATTTT	CASSVQQYQPQHF
13	TRBJ2-7	TRBV28	few	.	TGTGCCAGCGGCCGAAGGAGTTCCTACGAGCAGTACTTC	CASGRRSSYEQYF
14	TRBJ2-5	TRBV20-1	few	TRBD2	TGCAGTGCTAGAGCCGCGGGGGTTCAAGAGACCCAGTACTTC	CSARAAGVQETQYF
11	TRBJ1-1	TRBV6-5	.	.	TGTGCCAGCAGTGATGCGTTTGAAGCTTTCTTT	CASSDAFEAFF
12	TRBJ1-2	TRBV3-1	.	.	TGTGCCAGCAGCCAGACAGCGAGGGGCTACACCTTC	CASSQTARGYTF
15	TRBJ2-7	TRBV7-9	.	.	TGTGCCAGCAGCTTATGGGAGACAGAGCACTACGAGCAGTACTTC	CASSLWETEHYEQYF
13	TRBJ1-1	TRBV5-6	.	TRBD1	TGTGCCAGCAGCCCCGGACAGGGGAGAGTTACTTTCTTT	CASSPGQGRVTFF
18	TRBJ2-5	TRBV4-3	.	TRBD2	TGCGCCAGCAGCCAAGATCGGTCTAGCGGGAAGCCCCCCAATGAGCAGTACTTC	CASSQDRSSGKPPNEQYF
17	TRBJ2-3	TRBV29-1	.	.	TGCAGCGTTGAAGACTACCCACGGACTGGTCTCACAGATACGCAGTATTTT	CSVEDYPRTGLTDTQYF
16	TRBJ2-5	TRBV24-1	few	TRBD1	TGTGCCACCAGTGATTGGGGTCCAACAGGGGAGGAGACCCAGTACTTC	CATSDWGPTGEETQYF
14	TRBJ2-7	TRBV7-2	.	.	TGTGCCAGCAGCTTAGAGGTAGTCTCCTACGAGCAGTACTTC	CASSLEVVSYEQYF